What follows are 19 T cell receptor beta chains derived from one specimen sequenced in a study of cytomegalovirus exposure and HLA in healthy donors. TCRdb keeps only in-frame clones here, not all; method: immunoSEQ multiplex PCR. The data hold about 140,000 clones, with around 86% observed a single time. Sequencing input: PBMCs. These receptors came from a man in his late teens or twenties in good health and CMV-seropositive.

CDR3 loop: CASSSVRSHEQYF. DNA of the CDR3: TGTGCCAGCAGCTCCGTGAGAAGTCACGAGCAGTACTTC. This sequence joins TRBV5-4 and TRBJ2-7; D not certain. Trimming shortened V by 3 bases and J by 5 bases, and 12 bases separated the two germline ends. The length of the CDR3 is 13 residues. The germline V gene encodes CDR1 SGHNT and CDR2 YYREEE (reference sequence).

The chain is built from TRBV29-1 and TRBJ1-2; 7 bases line up with TRBD1. The germline CDR1 and CDR2 sequences are SQVTM and ANQGSEA. J gave up 10 bases and V 7 bases, and 6 bases lay outside the gene matches. The CDR3 has 10 residues. The CDR3 DNA sequence: TGCAGCGCCGGACAGGAAGACTACACCTTC. Translating it yields CSAGQEDYTF.

V and J are TRBV5-1 and TRBJ2-5; 7 nucleotides align to TRBD1. V was clipped by 5 bases and J by 2 bases; unmatched bases: 6. CDR1 is SGHRS, CDR2 YFSETQ, per germline. The CDR3 has 14 amino acids. This CDR3 reads CASRRTGPQETQYF. Here the CDR3 DNA reads TGCGCCAGCAGACGGACAGGCCCTCAAGAGACCCAGTACTTC. The whole variable domain, filled in from reference TRBV5-1 and TRBJ2-5, reads KAGVTQTPRYLIKTRGQQVTLSCSPISGHRSVSWYQQTPGQGLQFLFEYFSETQRNKGNFPGRFSGRQFSNSRSEMNVSTLELGDSALYLCASRRTGPQETQYFGPGTRLLVL.

This rearrangement joins TRBV9 to TRBJ2-1; D may be TRBD2 (6 bases). The CDR3 runs to 14 residues. Germline CDR1 and CDR2: SGDLS and YYNGEE. The V and J ends lost 4 bases and 0 bases respectively, with 8 bases between them. In DNA, the CDR3 is TGTGCCAGCAGCCTTAGCGGCTCCTACAATGAGCAGTTCTTC. It encodes CASSLSGSYNEQFF. The whole variable domain, remainder taken from reference TRBV9 and TRBJ2-1, is DSGVTQTPKHLITATGQRVTLRCSPRSGDLSVYWYQQSLDQGLQFLIQYYNGEERAKGNILERFSAQQFPDLHSELNLSSLELGDSALYFCASSLSGSYNEQFFGPGTRLTVL.

The J gene is TRBJ2-3, the V gene TRBV10-2; 10 bases are a match to TRBD2. There are 14 residues in the CDR3. From germline, CDR1 is WSHSY and CDR2 SAAADI. V was pared by 8 bases and J by 4 bases, with 6 bases of the junction left unmatched. CDR3 sequence (DNA): TGCGCCAGCTCGACTAGCGGGCACGCAGATACGCAGTATTTT. The encoded protein is CASSTSGHADTQYF.

CDR3 sequence reads: CASGGQVSSYEQYF. CDR3 sequence (DNA): TGTGCCAGCGGGGGCCAAGTCAGCTCCTACGAGCAGTACTTC. The chain combines TRBV5-6 with TRBJ2-7, with D perhaps matching TRBD1 (6 bases). The germline CDR1 and CDR2 sequences are SGHDT and YYEEEE. The V and J ends lost 7 bases and 0 bases respectively, with 14 bases between them. The CDR3 runs 14 residues.

The V call is TRBV27, the J call TRBJ2-2; D uncertain. The V gene lost 4 bases and the J gene lost 4 bases, with 16 bases spanning the gap. The CDR3 loop spans 16 amino acids. CDR1 and CDR2 (germline): MNHEY, SMNVEV (reference sequence). The CDR3 DNA reads as TGTGCCAGCAGTTCCACCCCAGACCGGAGCACCGGGGAGCTGTTTTTT. Its translation is CASSSTPDRSTGELFF.

The V and J genes are TRBV11-2 and TRBJ1-5, with TRBD1 as a possible D gene (5 bases). V was shortened by 1 base and J by 3 bases, with 10 bases between the two germline ends. The CDR3 sequence is 15 residues long. The germline V gene has CDR1 SGHAT and CDR2 FQNNGV. The CDR3 reads CASSLGGQANQPQHF. As DNA, the CDR3 is TGTGCCAGCAGCTTAGGCGGACAAGCCAATCAGCCCCAGCATTTT.

The V gene is TRBV2, the J gene TRBJ2-5; 7 nucleotides line up with TRBD1. V shed 2 bases, J shed 5 bases, and the junction held 11 bases outside the gene matches. CDR3 length: 16 amino acids. Germline assignment: CDR1 SNHLY and CDR2 FYNNEI. CDR3 coding DNA: TGTGCCAGCAGTGAATGGGCAGGGGGATCGTGGGAGACCCAGTACTTC. It is translated as CASSEWAGGSWETQYF.

This chain joins TRBV9 and TRBJ2-1; 9 nucleotides match TRBD1. The germline V gene has CDR1 SGDLS and CDR2 YYNGEE. The length of the CDR3 is 16 residues. The V segment lost 4 bases and the J segment 6 bases; nucleotides outside the gene matches: 11. CDR3 protein: CASSLAGTGTINEQFF. The CDR3 bases are TGTGCCAGCAGCCTCGCCGGGACAGGGACGATCAATGAGCAGTTCTTC.

The chain links TRBV4-2 to TRBJ2-1, with TRBD2 matching 10 bases. This CDR3 has 18 amino acids. V shed 1 base, J shed 5 bases, and the junction held 11 bases outside the gene matches. Germline V gives CDR1 LGHNA, CDR2 YNFKEQ. The CDR3, as DNA: TGTGCCAGCAGCCAAGGGGCTAGCGGGGGCTGGGGCGACAATGAGCAGTTCTTC. It translates to CASSQGASGGWGDNEQFF.

This clone was counted a single time. This chain links TRBV7-8 with TRBJ2-1; D remains ambiguous. Between the trimmed V and J ends, which lost 1 base and 6 bases, there was a span of 4 bases. The germline V gene has CDR1 SGHVS and CDR2 FQNEAQ. The CDR3 contains 12 residues. CDR3 nucleotide sequence: TGTGCCAGCAGCTTAGAGCGCAATGAGCAGTTCTTC. This sequence encodes CASSLERNEQFF. Combining the CDR3 with reference TRBV7-8 and TRBJ2-1 gives the whole variable domain GAGVSQSPRYKVAKRGQDVALRCDPISGHVSLFWYQQALGQGPEFLTYFQNEAQLDKSGLPSDRFFAERPEGSVSTLKIQRTQQEDSAVYLCASSLERNEQFFGPGTRLTVL.

In this sample, this clone turned up once. The rearrangement joins TRBV18 to TRBJ1-2, with 7 bases identical to TRBD1. Germline assignment: CDR1 KGHSH and CDR2 LQKENI. J was trimmed by 0 bases and V by 1 base; bases with no gene match: 2. The CDR3 runs to 15 residues. CDR3 bases: TGTGCCAGCTCACCACAGGGGGCGACTAACTATGGCTACACCTTC. Translating it yields CASSPQGATNYGYTF.

The chain links TRBV2 to TRBJ2-2; D is uncertain. CDR3 length: 15 amino acids. The V end was cut by 4 bases, the J end by 6 bases, with 15 bases between. Looked up from germline, CDR1 is SNHLY and CDR2 is FYNNEI. CDR3 coding DNA: TGTGCCAGCAGTGCGCCTAAACGTACGGCCGGGGAGCTGTTTTTT. Translating gives CASSAPKRTAGELFF.

This clone was counted a single time. V is TRBV27 and J is TRBJ1-1, with D tentatively TRBD1 (5 bases). This CDR3 is 14 amino acids long. CDR1 MNHEY and CDR2 SMNVEV come from the germline V gene (reference sequence). Trimming removed 2 bases from V and 1 base from J, with 8 bases in between. The CDR3 DNA reads TGTGCCAGCAGTTTAAACAGGAAGAACACTGAAGCTTTCTTT. Protein sequence: CASSLNRKNTEAFF.

The V call is TRBV27, the J call TRBJ2-5, with D perhaps matching TRBD1 (6 bases). This CDR3 is 15 amino acids long. Germline CDR1 MNHEY, CDR2 SMNVEV (reference sequence). V was shortened by 6 bases and J by 1 base, with 15 bases between the two germline ends. The CDR3: CASRTSTGFQETQYF. The DNA of the CDR3 is TGTGCCAGCAGGACGTCGACAGGTTTCCAAGAGACCCAGTACTTC.

This clone was observed a handful of times. The V and J genes are TRBV14 and TRBJ1-5, with D perhaps TRBD1 (5 bases). The CDR3 runs 16 residues. Germline-derived CDR1 and CDR2 are SGHDN and FVKESK. V lost 3 bases and J lost 3, with 15 bases in between. The CDR3 reads CASSHGHLRDNQPQHF. Here the CDR3 DNA reads TGTGCCAGCAGCCACGGACACCTTAGGGACAATCAGCCCCAGCATTTT.

This chain links TRBV18 with TRBJ1-1, with D possibly matching TRBD1 (6 bases). Trimming left V 8 bases short and J 5 bases short, with 15 bases between. Germline V gene lookup returns CDR1 KGHSH and CDR2 LQKENI. This CDR3 is 13 amino acids long. The DNA for the CDR3 is TGTGCCAGCACTTCCGAGGGGGAAACTGAAGCTTTCTTT. As protein: CASTSEGETEAFF. Combining the CDR3 with reference TRBV18 and TRBJ1-1 gives the whole variable domain NAGVMQNPRHLVRRRGQEARLRCSPMKGHSHVYWYRQLPEEGLKFMVYLQKENIIDESGMPKERFSAEFPKEGPSILRIQQVVRGDSAAYFCASTSEGETEAFFGQGTRLTVV.

This clone was observed a single time. The rearrangement links TRBV9 to TRBJ2-7; the D is unclear. Trimming pared 0 bases from V and 6 bases from J, leaving 10 bases between. Germline V gene data show CDR1 as SGDLS and CDR2 as YYNGEE. CDR3 length: 13 amino acids. In DNA, the CDR3 is TGTGCCAGCAGCGTAGCTCCGGGTGCCGAGCAGTACTTC. Residues: CASSVAPGAEQYF.